This T cell receptor beta chain was observed in a study of blood T cell repertoires in COVID-19 (TCRdb year 2020). As for the study more broadly: Collaborator samples came from the United States, Italy and Spain and covered acute and convalescent phases of COVID-19. The prospective study material was composed of cDNA or gDNA derived from T cells, B-cell-depleted T cells, or PBMCs. The dataset comprised deeply sampled blood TCRbeta repertoires from subjects exposed to, actively infected with, or recovered from COVID-19. The repertoires were made available in a free public database intended to serve as a resource for research on the immune response to SARS-CoV-2. Samples were obtained from the ongoing ImmuneRACE study (first 160 participants) and from 1,000 to 1,500 subjects provided by 6 global collaborators. Nearly every sample came with metadata listing a de-identified subject ID, COVID-19 status, age in years and sex. Where available, HLA class I and class II types were obtained from metadata supplied by the sample provider rather than from assay-based typing.

Samples from volunteer blood donors who had recovered from COVID-19 were contributed by a second Seattle source. Collaborating institutions collected whole blood in K2EDTA tubes following their own protocols. For TCRbeta analysis, collaborator samples were shipped as frozen whole blood, as isolated PBMCs, or as DNA extracted from either sample type. TCRbeta CDR3 regions were amplified from genomic DNA using the immunoSEQ Assay, a bias-controlled multiplex PCR. In the original analysis: The number of nucleated cells in each sample was estimated by amplification of reference gene primers within the assay. To quantify the absolute abundance of each unique TCRbeta CDR3 rearrangement, sequence reads were collapsed and filtered. Productive Simpson clonality was computed per sample as the square root of Simpson's diversity index over productive rearrangements. TCRdb obtained this table from immuneACCESS and retained in-frame rearrangements with V and J assigned. These tables miss some clones; where compared with another copy, unresolved V genes account for less than half of the shortfall, and the remainder is unexplained. V and J calls and clone size are copied from that table; D and trimming were computed from the DNA. The sample table contains fewer than 300,000 clones; only one count was recorded for approximately 87% of them. Of the sample, over 1.2% is held by the ten largest clones.

The paper as a whole reports these results and caveats: The amount of clinical and demographic metadata varied by source and participant and was provided uncurated.

The V and J ends are trimmed by 0 bases and 4 bases, leaving 7 bases between them. The CDR3 runs 14 residues from the cysteine to the phenylalanine. Only the CDR3 region is kept as DNA, spanning 42 bases read in frame from base 1. Sequences SGHTS (CDR1) and YDEGEE (CDR2) are obtained from the germline V gene. Notes on this clone: This receptor's antigen is unknown. Base qualities are not recorded, but no much larger clone differs from it by a single base.

The chain couples TRBV5-8 to TRBJ1-4; the D gene cannot be named for sure. Source material: peripheral blood. This receptor was taken from a woman in her thirties or forties who had recovered from COVID-19. The DNA sequence is TGTGCCAGCAGCTTGGGACAAATTAATGAAAAACTGTTTTTT. This is translated as CASSLGQINEKLFF.